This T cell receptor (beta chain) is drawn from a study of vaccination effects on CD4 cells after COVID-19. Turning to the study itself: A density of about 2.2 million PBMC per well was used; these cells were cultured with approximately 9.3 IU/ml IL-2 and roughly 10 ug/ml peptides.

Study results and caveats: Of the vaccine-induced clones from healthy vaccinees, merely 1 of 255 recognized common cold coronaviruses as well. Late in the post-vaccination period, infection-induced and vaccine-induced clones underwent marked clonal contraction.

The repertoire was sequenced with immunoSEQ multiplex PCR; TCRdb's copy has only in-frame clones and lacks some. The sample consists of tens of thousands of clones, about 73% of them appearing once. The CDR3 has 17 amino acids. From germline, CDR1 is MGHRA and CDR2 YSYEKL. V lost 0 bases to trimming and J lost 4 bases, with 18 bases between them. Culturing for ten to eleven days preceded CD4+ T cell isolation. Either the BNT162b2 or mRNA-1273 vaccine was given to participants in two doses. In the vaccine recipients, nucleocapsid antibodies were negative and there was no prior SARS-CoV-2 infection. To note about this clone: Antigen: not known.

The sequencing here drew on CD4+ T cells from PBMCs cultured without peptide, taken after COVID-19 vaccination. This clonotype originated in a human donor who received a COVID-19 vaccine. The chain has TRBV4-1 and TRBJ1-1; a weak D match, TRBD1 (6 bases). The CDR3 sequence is CASSQEGAQGRITEAFF. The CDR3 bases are TGCGCCAGCAGCCAAGAGGGGGCCCAGGGGCGCATCACTGAAGCTTTCTTT.